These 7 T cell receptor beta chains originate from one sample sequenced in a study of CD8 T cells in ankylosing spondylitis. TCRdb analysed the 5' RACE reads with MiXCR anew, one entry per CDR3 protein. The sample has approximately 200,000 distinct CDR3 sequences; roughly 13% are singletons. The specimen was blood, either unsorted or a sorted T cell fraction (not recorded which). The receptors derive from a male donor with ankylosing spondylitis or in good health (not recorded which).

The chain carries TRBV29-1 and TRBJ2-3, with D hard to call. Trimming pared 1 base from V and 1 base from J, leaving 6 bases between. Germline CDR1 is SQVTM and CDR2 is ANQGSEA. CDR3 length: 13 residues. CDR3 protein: CSVEGAGTDTQYF. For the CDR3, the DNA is TGCAGCGTTGAAGGGGCTGGCACAGATACGCAGTATTTT.

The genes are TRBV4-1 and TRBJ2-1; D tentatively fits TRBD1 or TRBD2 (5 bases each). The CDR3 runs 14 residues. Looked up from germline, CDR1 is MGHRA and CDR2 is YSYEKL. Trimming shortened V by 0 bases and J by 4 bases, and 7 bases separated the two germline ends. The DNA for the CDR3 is TGCGCCAGCAGCCAAGAGGGGGAGTACAATGAGCAGTTCTTC. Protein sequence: CASSQEGEYNEQFF.

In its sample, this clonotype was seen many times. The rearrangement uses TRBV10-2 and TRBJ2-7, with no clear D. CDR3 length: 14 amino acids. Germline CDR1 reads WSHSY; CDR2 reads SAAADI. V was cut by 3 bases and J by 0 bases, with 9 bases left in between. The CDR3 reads CASSEVGSSYEQYF. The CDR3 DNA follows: TGCGCCAGCAGTGAAGTGGGAAGCTCCTACGAGCAGTACTTC.

The CDR3 nucleotides read TGCGCCAGCAGCTTTTGGGGGCACTCTGAAGCTTTCTTT. Translation: CASSFWGHSEAFF. This chain joins TRBV5-1 and TRBJ1-1, with TRBD1 as a possible D gene (6 bases). CDR3 size: 13 residues. Germline values: CDR1 SGHRS, CDR2 YFSETQ. Trimming left V 2 bases short and J 6 bases short, with 11 bases between.

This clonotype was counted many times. The CDR3 loop is CASSVSGVYNEQFF. CDR3 nucleotides: TGTGCCAGCAGTGTCAGCGGGGTCTACAATGAGCAGTTCTTC. The chain joins TRBV12-3 or TRBV12-4 to TRBJ2-1; 7 nucleotides line up with TRBD2. The CDR3 loop spans 14 amino acids. Trimming removed 5 bases from V and 3 bases from J; junction bases left unmatched: 4.

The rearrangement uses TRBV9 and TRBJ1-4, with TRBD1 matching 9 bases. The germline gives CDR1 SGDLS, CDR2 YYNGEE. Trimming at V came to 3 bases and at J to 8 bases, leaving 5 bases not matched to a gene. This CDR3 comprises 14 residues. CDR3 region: CASSATGGNEKLFF. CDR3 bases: TGTGCCAGCAGCGCGACAGGGGGAAACGAAAAACTGTTTTTT. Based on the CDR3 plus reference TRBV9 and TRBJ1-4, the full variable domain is DSGVTQTPKHLITATGQRVTLRCSPRSGDLSVYWYQQSLDQGLQFLIQYYNGEERAKGNILERFSAQQFPDLHSELNLSSLELGDSALYFCASSATGGNEKLFFGSGTQLSVL.

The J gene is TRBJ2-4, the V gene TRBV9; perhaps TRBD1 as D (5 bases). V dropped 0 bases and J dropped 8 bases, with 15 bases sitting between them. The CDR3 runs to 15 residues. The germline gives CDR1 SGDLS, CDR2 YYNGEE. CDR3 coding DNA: TGTGCCAGCAGCGTAGGACAGACCCCTCTGGACATTCAGTACTTC. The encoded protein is CASSVGQTPLDIQYF.